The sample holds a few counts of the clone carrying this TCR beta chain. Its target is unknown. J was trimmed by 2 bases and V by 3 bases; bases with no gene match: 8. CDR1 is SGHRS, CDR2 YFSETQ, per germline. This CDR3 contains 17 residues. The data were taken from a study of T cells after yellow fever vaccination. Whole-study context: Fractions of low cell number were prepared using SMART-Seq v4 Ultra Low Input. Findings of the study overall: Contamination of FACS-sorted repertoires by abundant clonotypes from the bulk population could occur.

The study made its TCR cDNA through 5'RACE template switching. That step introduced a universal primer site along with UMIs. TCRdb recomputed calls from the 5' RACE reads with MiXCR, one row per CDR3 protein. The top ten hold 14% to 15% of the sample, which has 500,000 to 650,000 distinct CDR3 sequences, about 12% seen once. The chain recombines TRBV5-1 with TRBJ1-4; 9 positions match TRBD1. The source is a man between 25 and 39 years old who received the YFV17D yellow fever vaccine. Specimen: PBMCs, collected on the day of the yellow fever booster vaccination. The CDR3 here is CASSWGTGSSTNEKLFF. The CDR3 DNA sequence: TGCGCCAGCAGCTGGGGGACAGGGAGCAGCACTAATGAAAAACTGTTTTTT.